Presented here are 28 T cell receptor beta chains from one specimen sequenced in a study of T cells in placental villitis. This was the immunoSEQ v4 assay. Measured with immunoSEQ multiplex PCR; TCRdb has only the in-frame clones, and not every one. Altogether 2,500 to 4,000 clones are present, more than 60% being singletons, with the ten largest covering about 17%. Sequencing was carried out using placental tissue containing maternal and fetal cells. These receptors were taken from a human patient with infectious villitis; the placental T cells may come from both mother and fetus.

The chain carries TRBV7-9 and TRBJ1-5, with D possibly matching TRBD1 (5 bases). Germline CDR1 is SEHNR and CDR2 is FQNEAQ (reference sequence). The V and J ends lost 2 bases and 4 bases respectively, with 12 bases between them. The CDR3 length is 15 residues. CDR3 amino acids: CASSLTGNWNQPQHF. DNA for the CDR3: TGTGCCAGCAGCTTAACAGGCAATTGGAATCAGCCCCAGCATTTT.

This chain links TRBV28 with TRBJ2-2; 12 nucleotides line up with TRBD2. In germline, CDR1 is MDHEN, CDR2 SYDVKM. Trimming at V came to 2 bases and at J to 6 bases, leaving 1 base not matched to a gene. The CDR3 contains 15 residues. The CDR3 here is CASSLLAGGPGELFF. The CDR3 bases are TGTGCCAGCAGTTTACTAGCGGGGGGGCCCGGGGAGCTGTTTTTT.

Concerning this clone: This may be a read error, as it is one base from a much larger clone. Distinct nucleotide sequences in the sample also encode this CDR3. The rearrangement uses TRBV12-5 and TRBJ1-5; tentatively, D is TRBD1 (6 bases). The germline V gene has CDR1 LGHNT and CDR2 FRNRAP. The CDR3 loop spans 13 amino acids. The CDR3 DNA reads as TGTGCTAGTGGTTTGGACAGGGTTCAGCCTCAGCATTTT. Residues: CASGLDRVQPQHF.

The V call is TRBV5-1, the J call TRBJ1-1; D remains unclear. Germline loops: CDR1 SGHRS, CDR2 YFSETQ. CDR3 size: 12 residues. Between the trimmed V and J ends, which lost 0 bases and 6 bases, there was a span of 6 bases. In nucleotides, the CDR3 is TGCGCCAGCAGCTTGGAGGGATCTGAAGCTTTCTTT. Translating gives CASSLEGSEAFF.

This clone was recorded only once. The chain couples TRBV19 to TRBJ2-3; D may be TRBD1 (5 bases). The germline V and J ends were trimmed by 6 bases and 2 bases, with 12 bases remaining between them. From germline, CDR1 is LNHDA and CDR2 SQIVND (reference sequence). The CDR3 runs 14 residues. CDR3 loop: CASSGHINTDTQYF. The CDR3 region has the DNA TGTGCCAGTAGCGGACACATTAACACAGATACGCAGTATTTT.

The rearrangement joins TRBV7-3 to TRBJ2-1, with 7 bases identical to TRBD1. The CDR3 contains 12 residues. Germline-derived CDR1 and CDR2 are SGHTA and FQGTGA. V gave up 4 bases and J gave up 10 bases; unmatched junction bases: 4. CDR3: CASSSTGQEQFF. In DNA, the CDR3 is TGTGCCAGCAGCTCGACAGGGCAGGAGCAGTTCTTC.

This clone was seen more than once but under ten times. The CDR3 nucleotides read TGTGCCAGCAGCGCCCGGGACGGACACTCCTACGAGCAGTACTTC. Translated, it gives CASSARDGHSYEQYF. The chain combines TRBV9 with TRBJ2-7; D is possibly TRBD1 or TRBD2 (5 bases each). CDR1 is SGDLS and CDR2 is YYNGEE in the germline V gene. V dropped 3 bases and J dropped 0 bases, with 13 bases sitting between them. CDR3 length: 15 residues. Filled out from reference TRBV9 and TRBJ2-7, the complete variable domain reads DSGVTQTPKHLITATGQRVTLRCSPRSGDLSVYWYQQSLDQGLQFLIQYYNGEERAKGNILERFSAQQFPDLHSELNLSSLELGDSALYFCASSARDGHSYEQYFGPGTRLTVT.

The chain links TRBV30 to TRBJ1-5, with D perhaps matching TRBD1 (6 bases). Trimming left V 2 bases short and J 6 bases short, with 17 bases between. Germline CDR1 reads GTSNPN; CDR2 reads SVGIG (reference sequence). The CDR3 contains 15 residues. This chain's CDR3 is CAWSPMDSRIQPQHF. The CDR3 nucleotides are TGTGCCTGGAGTCCCATGGACAGTAGGATTCAGCCCCAGCATTTT.

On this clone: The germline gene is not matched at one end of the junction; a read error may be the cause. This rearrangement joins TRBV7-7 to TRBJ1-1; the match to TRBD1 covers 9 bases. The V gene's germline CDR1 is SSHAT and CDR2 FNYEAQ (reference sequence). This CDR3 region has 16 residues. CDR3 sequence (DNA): TGTGCTAGCAGCCCGGGACAGGGTTTCTTGAACACTGAAGCTTTCTTT. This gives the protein CASSPGQGFLNTEAFF.

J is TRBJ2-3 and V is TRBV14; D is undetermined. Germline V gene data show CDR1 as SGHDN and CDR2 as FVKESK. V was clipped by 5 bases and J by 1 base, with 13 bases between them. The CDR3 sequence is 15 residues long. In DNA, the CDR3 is TGTGCCAGCAGCAAATCCCCTGGGGGCACAGATACGCAGTATTTT. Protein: CASSKSPGGTDTQYF.

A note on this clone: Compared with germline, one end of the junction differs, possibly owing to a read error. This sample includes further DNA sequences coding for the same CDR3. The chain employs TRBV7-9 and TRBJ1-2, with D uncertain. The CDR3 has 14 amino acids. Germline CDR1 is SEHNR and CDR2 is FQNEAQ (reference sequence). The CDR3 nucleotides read TGTGCCAGTAGCTTAGTGTGGCCCGCCGGAGGCTACACCTTC. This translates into CASSLVWPAGGYTF.

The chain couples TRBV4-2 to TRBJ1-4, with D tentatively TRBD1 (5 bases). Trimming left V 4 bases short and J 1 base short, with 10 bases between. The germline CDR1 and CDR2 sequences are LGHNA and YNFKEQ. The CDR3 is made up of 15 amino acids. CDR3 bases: TGTGCCAGCAGCCCCTGGGGGGGAACTAATGAAAAACTGTTTTTT. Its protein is CASSPWGGTNEKLFF.

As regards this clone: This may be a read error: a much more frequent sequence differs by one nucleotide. The CDR3 spells CASSELAGGTDTQYF. In DNA form, the CDR3 reads TGTGCCAGCAGCGAACTAGCGGGGGGCACAGATACGCAGTATTTT. The chain recombines TRBV9 with TRBJ2-3; 11 nucleotides align to TRBD2. Germline V gives CDR1 SGDLS, CDR2 YYNGEE. The CDR3 is 15 residues long. V was pared by 3 bases and J by 1 base, with 1 base of the junction left unmatched.

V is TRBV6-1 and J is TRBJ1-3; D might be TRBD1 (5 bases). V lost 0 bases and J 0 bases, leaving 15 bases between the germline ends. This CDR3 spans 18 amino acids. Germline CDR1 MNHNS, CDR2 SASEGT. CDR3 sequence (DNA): TGTGCCAGCAGTGAAGCGCCCTGGGGGATGAACTCTGGAAACACCATATATTTT. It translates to CASSEAPWGMNSGNTIYF.

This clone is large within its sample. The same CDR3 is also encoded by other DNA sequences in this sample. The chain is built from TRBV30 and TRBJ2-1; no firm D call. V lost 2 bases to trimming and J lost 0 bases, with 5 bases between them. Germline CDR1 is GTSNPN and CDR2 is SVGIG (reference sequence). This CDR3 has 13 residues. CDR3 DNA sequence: TGTGCCTGGAGTTACAGCTCCTACAATGAGCAGTTCTTC. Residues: CAWSYSSYNEQFF.

This CDR3 is CASSRRGYTF. DNA of the CDR3: TGTGCCAGCAGTCGCCGGGGCTACACCTTC. The V gene is TRBV6-7, the J gene TRBJ1-2; D gene unclear. TRBV6-7 is an open reading frame, and its role is uncertain. The CDR3 is made up of 10 amino acids. The germline V and J ends were trimmed by 5 bases and 8 bases, with 6 bases remaining between them.

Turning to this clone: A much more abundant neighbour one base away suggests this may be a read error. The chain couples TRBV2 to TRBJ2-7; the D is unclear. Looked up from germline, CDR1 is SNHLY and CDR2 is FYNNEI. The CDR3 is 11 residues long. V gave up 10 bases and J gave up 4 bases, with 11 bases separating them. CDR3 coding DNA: TGTGCCAACCGAGAAACGTACGAGCAGTACTTC. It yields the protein CANRETYEQYF.

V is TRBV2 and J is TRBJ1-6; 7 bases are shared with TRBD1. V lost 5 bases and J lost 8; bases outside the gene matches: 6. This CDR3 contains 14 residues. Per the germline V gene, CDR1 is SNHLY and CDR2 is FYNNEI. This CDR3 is CASSSSDRYSPLHF. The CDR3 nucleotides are TGTGCCAGCAGTTCCTCGGACAGGTATTCACCCCTCCACTTT. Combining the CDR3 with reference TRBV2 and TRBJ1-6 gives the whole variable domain EPEVTQTPSHQVTQMGQEVILRCVPISNHLYFYWYRQILGQKVEFLVSFYNNEISEKSEIFDDQFSVERPDGSNFTLKIRSTKLEDSAMYFCASSSSDRYSPLHFGNGTRLTVT.

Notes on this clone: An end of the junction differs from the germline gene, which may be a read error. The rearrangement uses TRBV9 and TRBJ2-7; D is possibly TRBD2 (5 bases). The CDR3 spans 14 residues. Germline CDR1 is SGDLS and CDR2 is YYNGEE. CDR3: CASSVGGLSYEQYF. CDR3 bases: TGTGCCAGCAGCGTAGGCGGGCTCTCCTACGAGCAGTATTTC.

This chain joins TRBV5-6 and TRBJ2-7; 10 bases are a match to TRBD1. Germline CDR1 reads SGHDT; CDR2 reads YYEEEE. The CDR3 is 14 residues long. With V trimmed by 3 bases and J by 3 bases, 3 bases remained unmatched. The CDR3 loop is CASSWDRGVYEQYF. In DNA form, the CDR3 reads TGTGCCAGCAGCTGGGACAGGGGTGTCTACGAGCAGTACTTC.

The CDR3 is CASSGTGVQPQHF. CDR3 sequence (DNA): TGTGCCAGCAGTGGGACAGGGGTTCAGCCCCAGCATTTT. This chain links TRBV6-4 with TRBJ1-5; 9 bases align to TRBD1. The CDR3 consists of 13 residues. Germline assignment: CDR1 MRHNA and CDR2 SNTAGT. V lost 4 bases, J lost 6 bases, and 1 base stayed unmatched.

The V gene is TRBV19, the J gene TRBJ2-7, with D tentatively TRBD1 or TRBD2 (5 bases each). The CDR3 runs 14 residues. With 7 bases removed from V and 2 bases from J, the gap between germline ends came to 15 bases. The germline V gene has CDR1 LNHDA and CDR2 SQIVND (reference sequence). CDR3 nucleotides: TGTGCCAGTACCCCCGGGACGGGTCCCTACGAGCAGTACTTC. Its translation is CASTPGTGPYEQYF. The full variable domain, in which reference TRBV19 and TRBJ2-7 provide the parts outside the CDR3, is DGGITQSPKYLFRKEGQNVTLSCEQNLNHDAMYWYRQDPGQGLRLIYYSQIVNDFQKGDIAEGYSVSREKKESFPLTVTSAQKNPTAFYLCASTPGTGPYEQYFGPGTRLTVT.

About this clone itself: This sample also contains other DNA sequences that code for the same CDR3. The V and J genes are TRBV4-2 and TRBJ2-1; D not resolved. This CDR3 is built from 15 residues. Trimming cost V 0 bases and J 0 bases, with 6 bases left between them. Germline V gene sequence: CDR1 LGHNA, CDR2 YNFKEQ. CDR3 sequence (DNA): TGTGCCAGCAGCCAAGACCTGAGCTCCTACAATGAGCAGTTCTTC. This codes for CASSQDLSSYNEQFF.

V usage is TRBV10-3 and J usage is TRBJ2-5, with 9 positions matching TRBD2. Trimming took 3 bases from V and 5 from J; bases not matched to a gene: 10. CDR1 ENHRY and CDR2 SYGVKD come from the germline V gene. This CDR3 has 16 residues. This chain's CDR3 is CAISEGREGGWETQYF. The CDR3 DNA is TGTGCCATCAGTGAAGGGCGGGAGGGCGGTTGGGAGACCCAGTACTTC.

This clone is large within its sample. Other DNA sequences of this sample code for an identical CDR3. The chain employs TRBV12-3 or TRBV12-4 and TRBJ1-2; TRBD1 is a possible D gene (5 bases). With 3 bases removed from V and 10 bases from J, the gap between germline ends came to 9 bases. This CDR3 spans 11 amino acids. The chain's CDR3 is CASSFRGIYTF. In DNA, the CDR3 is TGTGCCAGCAGTTTTAGGGGAATCTACACCTTC.

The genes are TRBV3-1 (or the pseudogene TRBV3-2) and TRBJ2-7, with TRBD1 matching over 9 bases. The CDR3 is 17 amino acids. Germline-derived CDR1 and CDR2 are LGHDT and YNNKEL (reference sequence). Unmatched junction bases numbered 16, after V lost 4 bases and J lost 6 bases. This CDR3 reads CASSPTRGRTGVSEQYF. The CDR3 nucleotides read TGTGCCAGCAGCCCTACAAGGGGAAGGACAGGGGTGAGCGAGCAGTACTTC.

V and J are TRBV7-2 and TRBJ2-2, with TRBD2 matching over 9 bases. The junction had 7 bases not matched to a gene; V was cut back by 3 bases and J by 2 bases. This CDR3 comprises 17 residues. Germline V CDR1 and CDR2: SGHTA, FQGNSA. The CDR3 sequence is CASSFMGLADNTGELFF. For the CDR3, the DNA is TGTGCCAGCAGCTTCATGGGACTAGCAGATAACACCGGGGAGCTGTTTTTT.

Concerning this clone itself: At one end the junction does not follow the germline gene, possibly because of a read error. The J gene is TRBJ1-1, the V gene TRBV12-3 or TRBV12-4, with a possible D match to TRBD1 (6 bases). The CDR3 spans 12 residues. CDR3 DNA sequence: TGTGCTAGCAGTCAGGGGCCTACTGAAGCTTTCTTT. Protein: CASSQGPTEAFF.